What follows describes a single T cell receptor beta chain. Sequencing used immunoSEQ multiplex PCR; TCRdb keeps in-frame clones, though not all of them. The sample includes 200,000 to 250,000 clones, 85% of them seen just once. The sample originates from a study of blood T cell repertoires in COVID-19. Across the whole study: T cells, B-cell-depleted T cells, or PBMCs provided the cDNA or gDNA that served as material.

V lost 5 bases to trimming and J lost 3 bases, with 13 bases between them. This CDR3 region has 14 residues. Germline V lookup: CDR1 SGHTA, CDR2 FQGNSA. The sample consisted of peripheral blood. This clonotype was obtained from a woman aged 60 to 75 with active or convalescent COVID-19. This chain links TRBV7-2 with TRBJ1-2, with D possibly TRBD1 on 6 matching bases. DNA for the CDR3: TGTGCCAGCAGCCCCTCGGCAGGGGACTATGGCTACACCTTC. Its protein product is CASSPSAGDYGYTF.